The clone carrying this T cell receptor (beta chain) has just a few counts. The antigen is not known. Trimming removed 7 bases at V and 5 bases at J, with 12 bases between. The CDR3 totals 13 residues. Germline V gives CDR1 SGHTA, CDR2 FQGNSA. This sample is part of a study of identical twins. Study-wide results and limits: Findings came from cross-sectional statistics, without long-term follow-up of donors. Models underestimated TCR alpha sharing (out-of-frame) in monozygotic twins. Potential partial confounding of zero-insertion analyses by invariant MAIT and iNKT cells was noted.

A template switching step contributed a universal primer site, while unique molecular identifiers were present in the cDNA. TCRdb itself ran the 5' RACE reads through MiXCR, one entry per CDR3 protein. The sample includes 1.5 million to 2 million distinct CDR3 sequences, under 35% of them seen just once. Sequencing was carried out using cord blood. The chain is built from TRBV7-2 and TRBJ2-1; tentative D call: TRBD1 (6 bases). The origin of this receptor is a newborn girl in good health. The CDR3 DNA is TGTGCCAGCATGACCAGGGGTGACAATGAGCAGTTCTTC. This sequence encodes CASMTRGDNEQFF.